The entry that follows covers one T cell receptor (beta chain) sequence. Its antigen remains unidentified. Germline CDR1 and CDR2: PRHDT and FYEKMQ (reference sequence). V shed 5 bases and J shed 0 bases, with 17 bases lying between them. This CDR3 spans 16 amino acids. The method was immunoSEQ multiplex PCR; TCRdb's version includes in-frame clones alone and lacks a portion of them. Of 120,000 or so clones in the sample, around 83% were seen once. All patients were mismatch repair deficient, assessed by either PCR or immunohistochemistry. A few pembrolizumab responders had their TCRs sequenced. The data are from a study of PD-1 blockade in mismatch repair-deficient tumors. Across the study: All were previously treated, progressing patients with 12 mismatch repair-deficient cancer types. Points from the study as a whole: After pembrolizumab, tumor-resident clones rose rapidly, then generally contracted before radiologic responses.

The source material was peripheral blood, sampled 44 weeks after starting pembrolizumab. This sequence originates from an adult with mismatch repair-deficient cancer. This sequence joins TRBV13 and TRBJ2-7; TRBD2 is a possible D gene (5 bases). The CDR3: CASSRRGDYRSYEQYF. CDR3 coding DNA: TGTGCCAGCAGCCGCCGAGGAGACTACCGCTCCTACGAGCAGTACTTC. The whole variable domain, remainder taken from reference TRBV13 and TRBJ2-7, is AAGVIQSPRHLIKEKRETATLKCYPIPRHDTVYWYQQGPGQDPQFLISFYEKMQSDKGSIPDRFSAQQFSDYHSELNMSSLELGDSALYFCASSRRGDYRSYEQYFGPGTRLTVT.